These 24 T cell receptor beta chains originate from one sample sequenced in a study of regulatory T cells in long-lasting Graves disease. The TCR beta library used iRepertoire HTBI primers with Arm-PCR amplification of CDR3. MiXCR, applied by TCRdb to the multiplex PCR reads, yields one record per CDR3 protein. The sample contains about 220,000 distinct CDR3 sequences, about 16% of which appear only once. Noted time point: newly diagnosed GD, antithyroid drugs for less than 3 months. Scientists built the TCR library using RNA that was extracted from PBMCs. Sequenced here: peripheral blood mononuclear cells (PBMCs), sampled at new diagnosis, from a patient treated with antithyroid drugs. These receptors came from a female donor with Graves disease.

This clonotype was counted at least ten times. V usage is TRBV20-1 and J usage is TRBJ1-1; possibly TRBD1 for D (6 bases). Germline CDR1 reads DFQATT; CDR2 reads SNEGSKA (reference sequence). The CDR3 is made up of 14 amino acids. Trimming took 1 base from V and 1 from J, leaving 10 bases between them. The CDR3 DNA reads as TGCAGTGCTAGAGTAGGGGGGCGGAACACTGAAGCTTTCTTT. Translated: CSARVGGRNTEAFF.

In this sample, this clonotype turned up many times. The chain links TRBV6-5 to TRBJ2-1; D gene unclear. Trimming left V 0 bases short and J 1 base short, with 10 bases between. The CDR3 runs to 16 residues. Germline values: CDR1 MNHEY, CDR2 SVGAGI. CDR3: CASSYSSGGSYNEQFF. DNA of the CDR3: TGTGCCAGCAGTTACTCCTCGGGTGGGTCCTACAATGAGCAGTTCTTC.

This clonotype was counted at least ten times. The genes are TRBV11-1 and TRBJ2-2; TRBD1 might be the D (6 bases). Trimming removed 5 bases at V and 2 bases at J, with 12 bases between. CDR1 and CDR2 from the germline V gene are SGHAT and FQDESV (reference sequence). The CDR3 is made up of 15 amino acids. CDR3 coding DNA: TGTGCCAGCAGCGAGGGACACACCAACACCGGGGAGCTGTTTTTT. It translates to CASSEGHTNTGELFF.

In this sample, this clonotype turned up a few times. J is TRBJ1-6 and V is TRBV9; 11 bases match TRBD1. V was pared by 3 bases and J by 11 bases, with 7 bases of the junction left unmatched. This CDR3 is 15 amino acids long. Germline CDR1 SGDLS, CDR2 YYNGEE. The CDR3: CASSDTGTGGPPLHF. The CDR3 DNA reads TGTGCCAGCAGCGACACCGGGACAGGGGGACCACCCCTCCACTTT.

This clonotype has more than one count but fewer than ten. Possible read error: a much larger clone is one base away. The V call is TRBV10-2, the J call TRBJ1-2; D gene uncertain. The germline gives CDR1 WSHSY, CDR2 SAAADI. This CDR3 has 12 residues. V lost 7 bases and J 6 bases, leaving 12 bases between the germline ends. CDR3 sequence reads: CASNAYGDGYTF. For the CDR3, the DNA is TGCGCCAGCAATGCGTACGGGGATGGCTACACCTTC.

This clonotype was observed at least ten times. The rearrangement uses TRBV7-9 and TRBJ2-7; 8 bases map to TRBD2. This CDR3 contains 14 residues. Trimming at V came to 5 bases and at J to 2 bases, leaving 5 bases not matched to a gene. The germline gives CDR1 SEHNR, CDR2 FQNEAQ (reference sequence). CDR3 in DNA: TGTGCCAGCAGCGCCGACGGGAGGGCCTACGAGCAGTACTTC. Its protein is CASSADGRAYEQYF.

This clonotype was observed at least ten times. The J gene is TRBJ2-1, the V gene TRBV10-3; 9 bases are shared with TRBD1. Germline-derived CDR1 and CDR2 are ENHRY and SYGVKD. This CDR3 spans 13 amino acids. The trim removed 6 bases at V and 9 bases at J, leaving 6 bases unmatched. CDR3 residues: CAIREGQGSEQFF. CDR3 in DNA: TGTGCCATCAGAGAAGGACAGGGGAGTGAGCAGTTCTTC.

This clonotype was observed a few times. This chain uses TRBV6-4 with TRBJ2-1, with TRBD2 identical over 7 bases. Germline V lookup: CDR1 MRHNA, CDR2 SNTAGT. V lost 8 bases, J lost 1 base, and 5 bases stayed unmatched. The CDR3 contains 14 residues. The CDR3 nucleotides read TGTGCCAGCTCCGGGGAGGGATCCTACAATGAGCAGTTCTTC. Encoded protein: CASSGEGSYNEQFF.

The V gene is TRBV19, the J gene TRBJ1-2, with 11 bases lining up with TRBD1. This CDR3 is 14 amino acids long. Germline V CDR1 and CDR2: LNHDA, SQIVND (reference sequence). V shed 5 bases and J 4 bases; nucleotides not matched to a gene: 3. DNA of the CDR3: TGTGCCAGTAGTGGACAGGGGGCTGGCTATGGCTACACCTTC. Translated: CASSGQGAGYGYTF.

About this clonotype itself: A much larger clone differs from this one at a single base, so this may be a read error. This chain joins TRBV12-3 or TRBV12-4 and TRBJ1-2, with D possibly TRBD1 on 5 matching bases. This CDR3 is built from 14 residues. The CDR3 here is CTISQTGSPGGYTF. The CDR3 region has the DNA TGTACCATCAGTCAAACAGGTTCCCCTGGGGGCTACACCTTC.

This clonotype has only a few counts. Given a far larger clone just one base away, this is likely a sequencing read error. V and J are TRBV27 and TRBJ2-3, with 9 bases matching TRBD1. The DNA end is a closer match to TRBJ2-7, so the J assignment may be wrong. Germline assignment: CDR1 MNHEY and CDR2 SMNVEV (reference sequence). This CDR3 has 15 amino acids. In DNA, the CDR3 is TGTGCCAGCAAGTTGGGGAGGACAGGGGCATACGAGCAGTACTTC. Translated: CASKLGRTGAYEQYF.

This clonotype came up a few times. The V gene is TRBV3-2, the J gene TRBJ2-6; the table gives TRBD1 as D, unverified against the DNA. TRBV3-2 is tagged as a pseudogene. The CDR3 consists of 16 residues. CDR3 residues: CASSSGTGAGANVLTF. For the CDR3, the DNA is TGTGCCAGCAGCTCCGGGACAGGGGCTGGGGCCAACGTCCTGACTTTC.

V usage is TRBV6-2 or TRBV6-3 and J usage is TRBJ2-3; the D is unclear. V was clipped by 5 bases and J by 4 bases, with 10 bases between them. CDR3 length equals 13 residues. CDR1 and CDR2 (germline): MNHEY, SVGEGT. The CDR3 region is CASSGWGADTQYF. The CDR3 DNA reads TGTGCCAGCAGTGGATGGGGTGCAGATACGCAGTATTTT.

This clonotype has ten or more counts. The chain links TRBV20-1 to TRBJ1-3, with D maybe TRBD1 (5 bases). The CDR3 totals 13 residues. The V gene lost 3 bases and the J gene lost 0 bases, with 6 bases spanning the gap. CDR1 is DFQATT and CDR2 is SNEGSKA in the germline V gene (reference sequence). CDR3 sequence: CSARRGSGNTIYF. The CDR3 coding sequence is TGCAGTGCTAGGAGGGGCTCTGGAAACACCATATATTTT.

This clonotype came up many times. The CDR3, as DNA: TGTGCCAGCCAGGGACTAGCGGGAACCGGGGAGCTGTTTTTT. As protein: CASQGLAGTGELFF. This rearrangement joins TRBV7-3 to TRBJ2-2; TRBD2 matches at 13 bases. V gave up 8 bases and J gave up 5 bases; unmatched junction bases: 2. The CDR3 loop spans 14 amino acids. The germline V gene has CDR1 SGHTA and CDR2 FQGTGA.

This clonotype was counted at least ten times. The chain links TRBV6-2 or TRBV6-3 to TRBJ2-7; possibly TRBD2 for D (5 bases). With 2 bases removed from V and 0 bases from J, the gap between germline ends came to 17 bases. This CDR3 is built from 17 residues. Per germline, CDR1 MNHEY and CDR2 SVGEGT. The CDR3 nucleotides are TGTGCCAGCAGTTACGCTAGTGTTGGGGAGCCCTCCTACGAGCAGTACTTC. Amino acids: CASSYASVGEPSYEQYF.

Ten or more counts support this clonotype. The CDR3 loop is CASSVDRDTGELFF. Here the CDR3 DNA reads TGTGCCAGCAGCGTAGACAGAGACACCGGGGAGCTGTTTTTT. The rearrangement uses TRBV7-9 and TRBJ2-2, with D possibly TRBD1 on 5 matching bases. Trimming removed 5 bases at V and 3 bases at J, with 10 bases between. The germline CDR1 and CDR2 sequences are SEHNR and FQNEAQ (reference sequence). This CDR3 has 14 amino acids.

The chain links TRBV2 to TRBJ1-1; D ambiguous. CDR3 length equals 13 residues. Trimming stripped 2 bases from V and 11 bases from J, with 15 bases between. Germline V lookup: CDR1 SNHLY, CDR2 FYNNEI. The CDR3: CASSETSRGSAFF. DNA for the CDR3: TGTGCCAGCAGTGAAACGTCGCGGGGTTCGGCTTTCTTT.

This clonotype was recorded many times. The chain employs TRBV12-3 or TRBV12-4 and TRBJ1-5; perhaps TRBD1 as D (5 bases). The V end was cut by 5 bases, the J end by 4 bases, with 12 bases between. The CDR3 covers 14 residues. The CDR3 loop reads CASSLSGGNQPQHF. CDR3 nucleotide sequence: TGTGCCAGCAGTCTATCTGGGGGAAATCAGCCCCAGCATTTT.

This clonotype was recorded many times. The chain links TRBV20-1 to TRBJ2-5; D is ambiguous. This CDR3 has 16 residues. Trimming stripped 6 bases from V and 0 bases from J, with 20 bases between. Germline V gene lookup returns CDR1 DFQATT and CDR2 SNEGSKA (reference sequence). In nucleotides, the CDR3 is TGCAGTGCCGTCTCAAATCTAGGGCGGCACCAAGAGACCCAGTACTTC. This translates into CSAVSNLGRHQETQYF.

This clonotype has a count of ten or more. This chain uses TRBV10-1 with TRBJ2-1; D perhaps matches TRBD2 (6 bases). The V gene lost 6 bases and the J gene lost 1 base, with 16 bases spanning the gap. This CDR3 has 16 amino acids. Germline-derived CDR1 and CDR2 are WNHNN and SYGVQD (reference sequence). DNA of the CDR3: TGCGCCAGCAGCGGCTTTAGAGCGGGTTCCTACAATGAGCAGTTCTTC. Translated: CASSGFRAGSYNEQFF.

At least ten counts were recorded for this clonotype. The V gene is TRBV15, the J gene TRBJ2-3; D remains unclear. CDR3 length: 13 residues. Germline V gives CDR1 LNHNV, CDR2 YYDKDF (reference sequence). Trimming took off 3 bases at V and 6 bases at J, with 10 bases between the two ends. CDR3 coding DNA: TGTGCCACCAGCAGGGAACAGTATGATACGCAGTATTTT. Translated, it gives CATSREQYDTQYF.

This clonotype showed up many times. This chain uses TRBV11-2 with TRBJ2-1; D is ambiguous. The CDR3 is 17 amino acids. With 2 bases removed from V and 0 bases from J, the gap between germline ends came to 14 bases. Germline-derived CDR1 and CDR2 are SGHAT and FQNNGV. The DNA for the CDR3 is TGTGCCAGCAGCTTACGAGTGCGCGAGTACTCCTACAATGAGCAGTTCTTC. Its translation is CASSLRVREYSYNEQFF.

The CDR3 here is CASSQAYLGLYEQYF. CDR3 nucleotide sequence: TGCGCCAGCAGCCAAGCTTATCTTGGCCTCTACGAGCAGTACTTC. This sequence joins TRBV4-1 and TRBJ2-7; no clear D. Trimming shortened V by 1 base and J by 3 bases, and 13 bases separated the two germline ends. Per the germline V gene, CDR1 is MGHRA and CDR2 is YSYEKL. This CDR3 spans 15 amino acids.